Sequencing of this TCR beta chain was carried out in a study of T cells after yellow fever vaccination. TCRdb used MiXCR to reprocess the 5' RACE reads, holding one entry per CDR3 protein. The sample lists around 180,000 distinct CDR3 sequences; approximately 6.2% were seen once. This clonotype showed up many times. The ends lost 3 bases at V and 7 bases at J; junction bases unmatched: 10. CDR1 KGHSH and CDR2 LQKENI come from the germline V gene. The CDR3 covers 15 residues. The V and J genes are TRBV18 and TRBJ2-5; 8 nucleotides line up with TRBD1. The sample in question was CD4+ T cells sorted from PBMCs, obtained on the day of the first yellow fever vaccination. The sequence came from a man younger than 35 who received the YFV17D yellow fever vaccine. CDR3 coding DNA: TGTGCCAGCTCACCGCCCGGACAGGGCCGGGGGACCCAGTACTTC. Its protein is CASSPPGQGRGTQYF.